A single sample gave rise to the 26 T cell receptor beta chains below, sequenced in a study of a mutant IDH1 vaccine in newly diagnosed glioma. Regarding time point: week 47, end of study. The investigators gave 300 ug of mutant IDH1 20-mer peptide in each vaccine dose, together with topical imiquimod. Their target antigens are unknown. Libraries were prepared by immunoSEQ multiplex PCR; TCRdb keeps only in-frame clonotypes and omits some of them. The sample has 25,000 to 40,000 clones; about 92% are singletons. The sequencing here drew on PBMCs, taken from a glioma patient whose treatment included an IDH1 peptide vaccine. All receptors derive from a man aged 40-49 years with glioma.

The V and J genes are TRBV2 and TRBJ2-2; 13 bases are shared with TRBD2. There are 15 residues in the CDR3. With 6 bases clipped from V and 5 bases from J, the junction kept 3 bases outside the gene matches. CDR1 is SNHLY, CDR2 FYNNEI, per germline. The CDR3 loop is CASSTGLAGTGELFF. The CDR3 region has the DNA TGTGCCAGCAGCACGGGACTAGCGGGAACCGGGGAGCTGTTTTTT.

CDR3 coding DNA: TGTGCCAGCAGCTCACAGGGGGCCAGCACAGATACGCAGTATTTT. The encoded protein is CASSSQGASTDTQYF. This chain connects TRBV5-8 to TRBJ2-3, with 9 bases identical to TRBD1. The germline CDR1 and CDR2 sequences are SGHTS and YDEGEE. The CDR3 spans 15 residues. V lost 3 bases to trimming and J lost 0 bases; unmatched junction nucleotides: 2.

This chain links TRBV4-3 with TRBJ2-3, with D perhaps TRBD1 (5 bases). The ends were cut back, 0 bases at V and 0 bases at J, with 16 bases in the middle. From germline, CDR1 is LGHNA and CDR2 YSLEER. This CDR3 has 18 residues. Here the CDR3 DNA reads TGCGCCAGCAGCCAAGATGTGGTCAGGGCCCGGAGCACAGATACGCAGTATTTT. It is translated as CASSQDVVRARSTDTQYF.

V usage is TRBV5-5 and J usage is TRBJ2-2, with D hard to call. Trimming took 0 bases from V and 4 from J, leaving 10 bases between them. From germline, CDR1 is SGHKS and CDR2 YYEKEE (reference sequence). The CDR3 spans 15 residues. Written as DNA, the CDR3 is TGTGCCAGCAGCTTGGATGGCCCGGGCACCGGGGAGCTGTTTTTT. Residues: CASSLDGPGTGELFF. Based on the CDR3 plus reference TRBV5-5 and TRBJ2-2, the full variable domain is DAGVTQSPTHLIKTRGQQVTLRCSPISGHKSVSWYQQVLGQGPQFIFQYYEKEERGRGNFPDRFSARQFPNYSSELNVNALLLGDSALYLCASSLDGPGTGELFFGEGSRLTVL.

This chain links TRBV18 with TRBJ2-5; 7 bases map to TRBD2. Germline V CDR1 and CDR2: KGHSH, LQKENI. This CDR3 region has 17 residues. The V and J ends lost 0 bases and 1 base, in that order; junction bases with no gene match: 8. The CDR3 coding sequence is TGTGCCAGCTCACCACCGCGTCTAGCGGTTGTCCAAGAGACCCAGTACTTC. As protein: CASSPPRLAVVQETQYF.

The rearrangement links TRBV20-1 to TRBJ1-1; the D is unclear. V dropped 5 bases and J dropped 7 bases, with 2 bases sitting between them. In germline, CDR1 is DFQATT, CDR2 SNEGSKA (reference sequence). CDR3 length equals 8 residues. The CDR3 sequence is CSAGEAFF. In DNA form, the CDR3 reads TGCAGTGCTGGTGAAGCTTTCTTT.

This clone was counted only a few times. In DNA, the CDR3 is TGTGCCAGCAGTGTCAATAGGGAAGGGGTCGATGAGCAGTTCTTC. This gives the protein CASSVNREGVDEQFF. The V and J genes are TRBV6-4 and TRBJ2-1, with D possibly TRBD1 on 5 matching bases. The length of the CDR3 is 15 residues. The germline V and J ends were trimmed by 4 bases and 8 bases, with 18 bases remaining between them. Looked up from germline, CDR1 is MRHNA and CDR2 is SNTAGT.

As DNA, the CDR3 is TGTGCCAGCAGAGAAATCGGACAGATTACAACTAATGAAAAACTGTTTTTT. This codes for CASREIGQITTNEKLFF. The rearrangement uses TRBV16 and TRBJ1-4, with D possibly matching TRBD1 (6 bases). The CDR3 length is 17 residues. The germline V and J ends were trimmed by 6 bases and 0 bases, with 17 bases remaining between them. Germline CDR1 reads KGHSY; CDR2 reads FQNENV.

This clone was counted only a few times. The CDR3 nucleotides read TGTGCCACCAGCAGAGATCGACAGGGGGCCACAGATACGCAGTATTTT. It encodes CATSRDRQGATDTQYF. The chain couples TRBV15 to TRBJ2-3, with TRBD1 matching over 10 bases. V trimming: 0 bases; J trimming: 2 bases; junction bases outside the gene matches: 2. The V gene's germline CDR1 is LNHNV and CDR2 YYDKDF (reference sequence). CDR3 length: 16 amino acids. Full variable domain (missing parts from reference TRBV15 and TRBJ2-3): DAMVIQNPRYQVTQFGKPVTLSCSQTLNHNVMYWYQQKSSQAPKLLFHYYDKDFNNEADTPDNFQSRRPNTSFCFLDIRSPGLGDTAMYLCATSRDRQGATDTQYFGPGTRLTVL.

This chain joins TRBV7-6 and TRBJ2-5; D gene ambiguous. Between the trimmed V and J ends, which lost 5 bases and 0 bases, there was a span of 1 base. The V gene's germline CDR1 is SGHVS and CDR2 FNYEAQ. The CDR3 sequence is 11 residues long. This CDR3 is CASSHQETQYF. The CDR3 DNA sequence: TGTGCCAGCAGCCACCAAGAGACCCAGTACTTC.

CDR3 in amino acids: CASSRFGGQGLSTGELFF. The CDR3 DNA reads TGTGCCAGCAGCCGCTTCGGGGGACAGGGGTTGAGCACCGGGGAGCTGTTTTTT. The gene calls are TRBV5-8 and TRBJ2-2, with 10 bases matching TRBD1. The CDR3 sequence is 18 residues long. The J segment lost 4 bases and the V segment lost 4 bases, leaving 13 bases of the junction unmatched. The germline CDR1 and CDR2 sequences are SGHTS and YDEGEE.

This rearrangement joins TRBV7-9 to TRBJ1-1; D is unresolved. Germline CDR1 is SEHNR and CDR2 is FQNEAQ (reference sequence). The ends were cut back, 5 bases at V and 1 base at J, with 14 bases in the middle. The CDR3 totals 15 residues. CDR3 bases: TGTGCCAGCAGCCCACCCCGGGGATGGAACACTGAAGCTTTCTTT. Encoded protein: CASSPPRGWNTEAFF. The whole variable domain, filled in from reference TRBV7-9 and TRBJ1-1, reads DTGVSQNPRHKITKRGQNVTFRCDPISEHNRLYWYRQTLGQGPEFLTYFQNEAQLEKSRLLSDRFSAERPKGSFSTLEIQRTEQGDSAMYLCASSPPRGWNTEAFFGQGTRLTVV.

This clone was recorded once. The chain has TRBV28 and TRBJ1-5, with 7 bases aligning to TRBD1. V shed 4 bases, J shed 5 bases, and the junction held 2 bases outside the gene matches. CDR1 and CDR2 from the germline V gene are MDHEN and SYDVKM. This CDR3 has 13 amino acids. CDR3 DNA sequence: TGTGCCAGCAGTTACAGGGGCGATCAGCCCCAGCATTTT. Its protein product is CASSYRGDQPQHF. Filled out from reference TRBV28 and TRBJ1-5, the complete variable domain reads DVKVTQSSRYLVKRTGEKVFLECVQDMDHENMFWYRQDPGLGLRLIYFSYDVKMKEKGDIPEGYSVSREKKERFSLILESASTNQTSMYLCASSYRGDQPQHFGDGTRLSIL.

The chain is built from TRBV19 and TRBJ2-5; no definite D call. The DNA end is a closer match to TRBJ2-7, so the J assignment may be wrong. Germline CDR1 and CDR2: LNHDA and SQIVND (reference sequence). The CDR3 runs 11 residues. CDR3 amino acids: CASSIKDEQYF. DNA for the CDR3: TGTGCCAGTAGTATCAAGGACGAGCAGTACTTC.

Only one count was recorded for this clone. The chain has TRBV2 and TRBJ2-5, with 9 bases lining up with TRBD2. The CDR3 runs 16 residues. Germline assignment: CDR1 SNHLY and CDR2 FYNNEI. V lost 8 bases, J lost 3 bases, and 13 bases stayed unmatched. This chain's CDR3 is CASLRGLAGKEETQYF. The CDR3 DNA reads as TGTGCCAGCCTCCGGGGGCTAGCGGGAAAGGAAGAGACCCAGTACTTC.

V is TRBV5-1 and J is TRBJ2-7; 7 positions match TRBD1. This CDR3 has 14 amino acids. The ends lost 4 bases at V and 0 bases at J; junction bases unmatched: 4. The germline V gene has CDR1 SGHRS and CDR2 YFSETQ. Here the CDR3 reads CASSRGQSSYEQYF. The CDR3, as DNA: TGCGCCAGCAGCCGGGGACAGAGCTCCTACGAGCAGTACTTC.

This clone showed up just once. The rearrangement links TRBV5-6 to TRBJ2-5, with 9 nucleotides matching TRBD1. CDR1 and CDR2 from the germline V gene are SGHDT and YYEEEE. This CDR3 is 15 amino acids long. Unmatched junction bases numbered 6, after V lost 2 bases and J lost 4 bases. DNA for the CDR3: TGTGCCAGCAGCTTCCCGGGACAGGGCCGAGAGACCCAGTACTTC. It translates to CASSFPGQGRETQYF.

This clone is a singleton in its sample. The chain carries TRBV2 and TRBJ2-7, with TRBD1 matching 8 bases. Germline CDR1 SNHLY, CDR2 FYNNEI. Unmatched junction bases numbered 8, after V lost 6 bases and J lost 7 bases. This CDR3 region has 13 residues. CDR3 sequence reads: CASRGQGLWEQYF. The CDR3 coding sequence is TGTGCCAGCAGAGGACAGGGACTGTGGGAGCAGTACTTC.

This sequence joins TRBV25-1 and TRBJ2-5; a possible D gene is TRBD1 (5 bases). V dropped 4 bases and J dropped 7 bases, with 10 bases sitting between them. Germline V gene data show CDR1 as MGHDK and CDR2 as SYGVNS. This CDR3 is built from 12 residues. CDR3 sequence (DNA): TGTGCCAGCAGTGCTCAAGGGGTGACCCAGTACTTC. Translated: CASSAQGVTQYF.

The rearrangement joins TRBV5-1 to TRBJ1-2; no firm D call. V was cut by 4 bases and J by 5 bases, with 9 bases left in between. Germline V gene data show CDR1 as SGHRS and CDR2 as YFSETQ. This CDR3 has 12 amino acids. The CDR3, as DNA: TGCGCCAGCAGCCCGGCCGGGTATGGCTACACCTTC. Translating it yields CASSPAGYGYTF.

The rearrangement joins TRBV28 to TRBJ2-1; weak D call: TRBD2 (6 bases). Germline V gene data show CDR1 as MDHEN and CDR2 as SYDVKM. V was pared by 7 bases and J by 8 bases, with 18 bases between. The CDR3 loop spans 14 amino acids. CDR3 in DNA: TGTGCCAGCACCCGGGCGGCAGGGAGGCATGAGCAGTTCTTC. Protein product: CASTRAAGRHEQFF. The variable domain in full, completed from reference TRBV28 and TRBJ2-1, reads DVKVTQSSRYLVKRTGEKVFLECVQDMDHENMFWYRQDPGLGLRLIYFSYDVKMKEKGDIPEGYSVSREKKERFSLILESASTNQTSMYLCASTRAAGRHEQFFGPGTRLTVL.

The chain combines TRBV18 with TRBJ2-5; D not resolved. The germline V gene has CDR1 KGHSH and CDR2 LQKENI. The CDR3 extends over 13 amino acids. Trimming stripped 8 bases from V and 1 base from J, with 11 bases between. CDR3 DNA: TGTGCCAGCCAAAGGGCTCCCCAAGAGACCCAGTACTTC. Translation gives CASQRAPQETQYF. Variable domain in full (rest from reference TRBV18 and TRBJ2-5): NAGVMQNPRHLVRRRGQEARLRCSPMKGHSHVYWYRQLPEEGLKFMVYLQKENIIDESGMPKERFSAEFPKEGPSILRIQQVVRGDSAAYFCASQRAPQETQYFGPGTRLLVL.

The CDR3 sequence is CATSWKGETQYF. The DNA for the CDR3 is TGTGCCACCAGCTGGAAGGGGGAGACCCAGTACTTC. The chain combines TRBV15 with TRBJ2-5; a weak D match, TRBD1 (5 bases). Deletions cut 5 bases from V and 5 bases from J, with 9 bases between. CDR1 LNHNV and CDR2 YYDKDF come from the germline V gene (reference sequence). The CDR3 runs 12 residues.

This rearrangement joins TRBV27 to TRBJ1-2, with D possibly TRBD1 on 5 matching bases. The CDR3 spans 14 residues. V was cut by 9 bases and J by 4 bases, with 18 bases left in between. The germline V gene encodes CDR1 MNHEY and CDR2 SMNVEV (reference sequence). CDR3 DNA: TGTGCCAGTGGGGGATTGGTCTTCCCCTATGGCTACACCTTC. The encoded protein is CASGGLVFPYGYTF.

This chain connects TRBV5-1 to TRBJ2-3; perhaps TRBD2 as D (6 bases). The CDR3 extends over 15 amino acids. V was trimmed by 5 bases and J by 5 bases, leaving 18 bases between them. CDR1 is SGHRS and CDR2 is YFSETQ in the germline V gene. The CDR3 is CASREALVGGDTQYF. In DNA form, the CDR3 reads TGCGCCAGCAGGGAGGCACTGGTGGGAGGAGATACGCAGTATTTT.

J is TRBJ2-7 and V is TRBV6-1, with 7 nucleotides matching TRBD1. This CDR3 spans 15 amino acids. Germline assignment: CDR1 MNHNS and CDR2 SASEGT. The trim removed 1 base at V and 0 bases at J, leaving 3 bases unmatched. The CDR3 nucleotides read TGTGCCAGCAGTGAAGAAGGGGGCGCCTCCTACGAGCAGTACGTC. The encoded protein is CASSEEGGASYEQYV.